This T cell receptor beta chain stems from a study of blood T cell repertoires in COVID-19. Background on the study: The study drew acute and convalescent COVID-19 samples from the United States, Italy and Spain. T cells, B-cell-depleted T cells, or PBMCs provided the cDNA or gDNA that served as material.

The authors' processing: For nucleated cells, counts were estimated from reference gene primer amplification. Sequencing used immunoSEQ multiplex PCR; TCRdb keeps in-frame clones, though not all of them. V and J calls plus clone size are reproduced from that table; the DNA served to infer D and trimming. The data show 200,000 to 250,000 clones, with roughly 90% seen just once and roughly 2.6% held by the top ten. The specimen sequenced was peripheral blood. This receptor was taken from a woman aged 55-69 years with acute or convalescent COVID-19.

CDR3 loop: CSASLGGQGNTGELFF. CDR3 nucleotide sequence: TGCAGTGCTAGTTTGGGGGGACAGGGTAACACCGGGGAGCTGTTTTTT. The chain has TRBV20-1 and TRBJ2-2; 9 bases align to TRBD1. The CDR3 length is 16 residues. Germline loops: CDR1 DFQATT, CDR2 SNEGSKA (reference sequence). Germline trimming cut 3 bases from V and 2 bases from J; bases unmatched to any gene: 7.